This entry is about one TCR beta chain. Its antigen is unknown. Primers included in the PCR were 60 Vbeta and 13 Jbeta primers. Original handling: Roughly 80 million unique TCR beta chains, roughly 11 million of them shared, were counted by a later analysis. Profiled with immunoSEQ multiplex PCR; TCRdb holds only in-frame clones, not every one. V, J and clone size derive from that table, while D and trimming were established from the DNA sequence. Seen here are about 130,000 clones, around 80% observed once, and the top ten hold around 2.5%. This sample was taken from a study of cytomegalovirus exposure and HLA in healthy donors. This CDR3 comprises 14 residues. Unmatched junction bases numbered 4, after V lost 4 bases and J lost 5 bases. The V gene's germline CDR1 is LNHDA and CDR2 SQIVND (reference sequence). Study-wide points: For most TCR beta V segments, an earlier analysis put the productive rate at about 87% or about 30% of the time. As a later analysis showed, a missense DCLRE1C variant was linked to trimming of TCR beta V- and J-genes.

The sequencing input was PBMCs. This TCR was sampled from a boy between 2 and 10 years old in good health and CMV-seronegative. The V gene is TRBV19, the J gene TRBJ1-5; 8 bases are a match to TRBD1. DNA of the CDR3: TGTGCCAGTAGTAGAGACAGGGGTCATCAGCCCCAGCATTTT. The encoded protein is CASSRDRGHQPQHF.